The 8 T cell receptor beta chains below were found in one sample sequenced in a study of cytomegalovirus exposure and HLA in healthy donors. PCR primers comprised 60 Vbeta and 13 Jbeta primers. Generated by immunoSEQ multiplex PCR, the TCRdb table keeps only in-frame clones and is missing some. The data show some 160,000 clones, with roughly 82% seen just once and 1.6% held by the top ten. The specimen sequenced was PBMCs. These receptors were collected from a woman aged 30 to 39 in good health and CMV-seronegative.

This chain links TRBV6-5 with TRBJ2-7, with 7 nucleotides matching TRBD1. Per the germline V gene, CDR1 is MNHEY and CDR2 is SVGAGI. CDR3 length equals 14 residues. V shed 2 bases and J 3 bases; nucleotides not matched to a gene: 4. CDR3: CASSYATGYYEQYF. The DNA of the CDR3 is TGTGCCAGCAGTTACGCGACAGGGTACTACGAGCAGTACTTC.

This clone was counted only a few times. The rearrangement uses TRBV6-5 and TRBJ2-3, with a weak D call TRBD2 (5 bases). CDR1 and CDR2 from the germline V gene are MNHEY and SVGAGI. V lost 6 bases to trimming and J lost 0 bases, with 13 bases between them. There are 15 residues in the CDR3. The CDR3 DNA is TGTGCCAGCAGCCAGGACTTTTCTAGCACAGATACGCAGTATTTT. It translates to CASSQDFSSTDTQYF.

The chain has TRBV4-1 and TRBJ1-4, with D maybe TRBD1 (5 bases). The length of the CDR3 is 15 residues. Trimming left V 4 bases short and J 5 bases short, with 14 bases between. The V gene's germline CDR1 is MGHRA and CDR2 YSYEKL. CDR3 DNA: TGCGCCAGCAGCCTACAGGCTCAAAGGAATGAAAAACTGTTTTTT. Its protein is CASSLQAQRNEKLFF.

CDR3 coding DNA: TGTGCCAGCAGCTTTGGGCAGGGGAACACTGAAGCTTTCTTT. Translated, it gives CASSFGQGNTEAFF. The J gene is TRBJ1-1, the V gene TRBV7-9; D may be TRBD1 (5 bases). Germline V CDR1 and CDR2: SEHNR, FQNEAQ (reference sequence). This CDR3 contains 14 residues. V was clipped by 3 bases and J by 1 base, with 9 bases between them.

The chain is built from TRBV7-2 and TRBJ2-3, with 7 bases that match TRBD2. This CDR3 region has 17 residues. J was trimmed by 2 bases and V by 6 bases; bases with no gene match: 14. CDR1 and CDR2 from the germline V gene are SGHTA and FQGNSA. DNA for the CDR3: TGTGCCAGCAGTAAACTCTCGGTGGGGGGGTCCACAGATACGCAGTATTTT. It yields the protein CASSKLSVGGSTDTQYF.

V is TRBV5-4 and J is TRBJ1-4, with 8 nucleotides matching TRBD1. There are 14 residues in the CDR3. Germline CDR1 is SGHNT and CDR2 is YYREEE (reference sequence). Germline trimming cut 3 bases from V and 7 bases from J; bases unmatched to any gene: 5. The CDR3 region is CASSSTGASEKLFF. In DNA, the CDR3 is TGTGCCAGCAGCTCGACAGGGGCTAGTGAAAAACTGTTTTTT.

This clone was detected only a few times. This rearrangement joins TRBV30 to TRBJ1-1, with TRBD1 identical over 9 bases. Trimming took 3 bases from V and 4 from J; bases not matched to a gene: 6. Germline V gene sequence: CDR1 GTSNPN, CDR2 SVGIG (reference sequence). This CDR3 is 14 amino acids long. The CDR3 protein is CAWRKQGAGTEAFF. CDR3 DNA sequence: TGTGCCTGGAGGAAACAGGGGGCTGGCACTGAAGCTTTCTTT.

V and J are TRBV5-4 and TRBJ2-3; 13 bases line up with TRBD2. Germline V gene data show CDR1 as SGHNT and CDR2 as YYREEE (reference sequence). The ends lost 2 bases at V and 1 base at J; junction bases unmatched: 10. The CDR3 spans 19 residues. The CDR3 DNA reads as TGTGCCAGCAGCTTAGGACTAGCGGGAGTGTCATCTGGCACAGATACGCAGTATTTT. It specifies CASSLGLAGVSSGTDTQYF.